The 15 T cell receptor beta chains given below trace back to one sample, sequenced in a study of T cell responses to AZD1222 COVID-19 vaccine listed by TCRdb under 2021. This sample's time point label indicates: about 28 days (+/-7) after the second vaccine dose. Library creation used the immunoSEQ multiplex PCR assay. In its TCRdb copy, this immuneACCESS table keeps in-frame sequences only and misses some clones. Where compared with another copy, unresolved V genes explain less than half of these, and the others have no known cause. The sample profile shows over 45,000 clones; around 90% of them were found once. Jointly, the top ten make up around 15% of the sample. Sequences were derived from peripheral blood, sampled 28 days after the second AZD1222 dose. The receptors were gathered from an adult who received the AZD1222 COVID-19 vaccine.

The genes are TRBV27 and TRBJ2-7; D remains unclear. Germline-derived CDR1 and CDR2 are MNHEY and SMNVEV (reference sequence). The CDR3 length is 15 residues. Trimming shortened V by 2 bases and J by 0 bases, and 11 bases separated the two germline ends. The CDR3 coding sequence is TGTGCCAGCAGTTTAAACGGAAGGAGCTCCTACGAGCAGTACTTC. It yields the protein CASSLNGRSSYEQYF.

The rearrangement joins TRBV7-9 to TRBJ1-2; D call uncertain. The CDR3 totals 11 residues. Germline values: CDR1 SEHNR, CDR2 FQNEAQ (reference sequence). Trimming cost V 6 bases and J 2 bases, with 4 bases left between them. The CDR3 protein is CASSVNYGYTF. CDR3 nucleotides: TGTGCCAGCAGTGTCAACTATGGCTACACCTTC.

The chain couples TRBV19 to TRBJ1-5; 7 bases line up with TRBD1. The CDR3 spans 14 residues. The junction had 4 bases not matched to a gene; V was cut back by 5 bases and J by 3 bases. Germline V CDR1 and CDR2: LNHDA, SQIVND (reference sequence). The CDR3 is CASSPDRDNQPQHF. CDR3 nucleotides: TGTGCCAGTAGTCCAGACAGGGACAATCAGCCCCAGCATTTT.

A word on this clone: Other DNA sequences in this specimen translate into the identical CDR3. The chain employs TRBV5-4 and TRBJ1-1; D is unresolved. This CDR3 is 12 amino acids long. Per germline, CDR1 SGHNT and CDR2 YYREEE (reference sequence). Trimming left V 1 base short and J 1 base short, with 2 bases between. The DNA of the CDR3 is TGTGCCAGCAGCTTGCGGAACACTGAAGCTTTCTTT. It specifies CASSLRNTEAFF.

There are a few counts of this clone. The chain couples TRBV3-1 (or the pseudogene TRBV3-2) to TRBJ1-1; no definite D call. The V end was cut by 0 bases, the J end by 0 bases, with 8 bases between. The CDR3 runs 15 residues. The germline gives CDR1 LGHDT, CDR2 YNNKEL (reference sequence). In nucleotides, the CDR3 is TGTGCCAGCAGCCAAGAACTGGCGGTGAACACTGAAGCTTTCTTT. It codes for CASSQELAVNTEAFF.

V gene TRBV27 combines with J gene TRBJ1-2; 7 nucleotides align to TRBD1. The germline gives CDR1 MNHEY, CDR2 SMNVEV (reference sequence). The trim removed 4 bases at V and 8 bases at J, leaving 10 bases unmatched. This CDR3 spans 14 amino acids. Here the CDR3 reads CASSSRTGAGGYTF. CDR3 sequence (DNA): TGTGCCAGCAGTTCCCGGACAGGTGCGGGAGGCTACACCTTC.

The chain uses TRBV7-2 and TRBJ2-7; the D is unclear. In germline, CDR1 is SGHTA, CDR2 FQGNSA. V lost 2 bases and J lost 2, with 7 bases in between. The CDR3 covers 13 residues. As DNA, the CDR3 is TGTGCCAGCAGCTTATCCCCGACCTACGAGCAGTACTTC. Its protein product is CASSLSPTYEQYF.

In this sample, this clone turned up once. The chain has TRBV7-6 and TRBJ2-5, with 14 bases lining up with TRBD2. CDR1 and CDR2 from the germline V gene are SGHVS and FNYEAQ. V gave up 5 bases and J gave up 0 bases; unmatched junction bases: 8. The CDR3 contains 18 residues. The CDR3 coding sequence is TGTGCCAGCAGCCCGCGACTAGCGGGAGGGTTGAACCAAGAGACCCAGTACTTC. Translated: CASSPRLAGGLNQETQYF.

The CDR3 loop is CAWSVLQTGELFF. The CDR3 coding sequence is TGTGCCTGGAGTGTTTTACAGACCGGGGAGCTGTTTTTT. This rearrangement joins TRBV30 to TRBJ2-2, with no clear D. V dropped 0 bases and J dropped 5 bases, with 7 bases sitting between them. There are 13 residues in the CDR3. In germline, CDR1 is GTSNPN, CDR2 SVGIG (reference sequence).

The chain employs TRBV5-6 and TRBJ1-5, with a weak D call TRBD1 (5 bases). CDR1 and CDR2 from the germline V gene are SGHDT and YYEEEE. The CDR3 runs to 15 residues. V shed 4 bases and J shed 1 base, with 12 bases lying between them. The CDR3 is CASSQRGVSNQPQHF. DNA for the CDR3: TGTGCCAGCAGCCAACGGGGGGTGAGCAATCAGCCCCAGCATTTT.

This clone has a single count. This rearrangement joins TRBV4-1 to TRBJ2-5; D remains ambiguous. Trimming took 0 bases from V and 5 from J, leaving 4 bases between them. Germline V gives CDR1 MGHRA, CDR2 YSYEKL. CDR3 length: 12 amino acids. CDR3 region: CASSQDRETQYF. The DNA for the CDR3 is TGCGCCAGCAGCCAAGATCGGGAGACCCAGTACTTC.

This chain joins TRBV7-3 and TRBJ2-1; 9 bases fit TRBD2. CDR3 length: 15 amino acids. CDR1 is SGHTA, CDR2 FQGTGA, per germline. The J segment lost 6 bases and the V segment lost 1 base, leaving 4 bases of the junction unmatched. As DNA, the CDR3 is TGTGCCAGCAGCTTAATAGCGGGAGTTGGCAATGAGCAGTTCTTC. Translating it yields CASSLIAGVGNEQFF.

This chain connects TRBV6-5 to TRBJ2-1; perhaps TRBD1 as D (6 bases). Trimming removed 2 bases at V and 9 bases at J, with 17 bases between. There are 15 residues in the CDR3. In germline, CDR1 is MNHEY, CDR2 SVGAGI. The CDR3: CASSYIGGQGFEQFF. Written as DNA, the CDR3 is TGTGCCAGCAGTTACATAGGCGGCCAGGGGTTTGAGCAGTTCTTC.

The chain employs TRBV27 and TRBJ1-1; D perhaps matches TRBD1 (5 bases). Trimming left V 6 bases short and J 0 bases short, with 20 bases between. The CDR3 loop spans 17 amino acids. In germline, CDR1 is MNHEY, CDR2 SMNVEV (reference sequence). CDR3 residues: CASSPTATSVVNTEAFF. DNA of the CDR3: TGTGCCAGCAGCCCGACAGCGACCAGCGTTGTGAACACTGAAGCTTTCTTT.

The gene calls are TRBV21-1 and TRBJ2-7; TRBD2 is taken as the D call from the table, unchecked against the DNA. TRBV21-1 is a recognized pseudogene. This CDR3 is 18 amino acids long. The CDR3 protein is CASTPPEWAGAPPHEQYF. In DNA form, the CDR3 reads TGTGCCAGCACACCCCCCGAATGGGCGGGAGCCCCCCCTCACGAGCAGTACTTC.